This TCR beta chain was recorded in a study of blood T cell repertoires in COVID-19. TCRdb's copy holds only in-frame clones and misses some; the assay was immunoSEQ multiplex PCR. The table lists 250,000 or so clones, around 84% of them singletons, with around 5% in the top ten. With V trimmed by 5 bases and J by 6 bases, 14 bases remained unmatched. Germline loops: CDR1 SGHAT, CDR2 FQNNGV. The CDR3 extends over 16 amino acids. Specimen: peripheral blood. This chain connects TRBV11-2 to TRBJ1-2, with TRBD1 matching over 8 bases. This clonotype was obtained from a woman aged 60-75 years with COVID-19, enrolled during active disease. The CDR3 is CASSVVRGRYGHGYTF. The DNA for the CDR3 is TGTGCCAGCAGCGTTGTCAGGGGGCGTTATGGCCATGGCTACACCTTC.